Presented here are 13 T cell receptor beta chains from one specimen sequenced in a study of identical twins. TCRdb passed the 5' RACE reads through MiXCR, listing each CDR3 protein once. The sample has around 470,000 distinct CDR3 sequences; 14% are singletons. The same specimen was also included in a second study, on yellow fever vaccine responses in identical twins.

Material: CD4+ T cells sorted from blood. The receptors stem from a woman aged 18-29 years in good health.

This chain joins TRBV6-1 and TRBJ2-7; 10 positions match TRBD1. Trimming removed 5 bases from V and 1 base from J; junction bases left unmatched: 8. The CDR3 spans 16 residues. The germline V gene has CDR1 MNHNS and CDR2 SASEGT. This CDR3 is CASSPPPDRGSYEQYF. The CDR3 nucleotides are TGTGCCAGCAGTCCCCCGCCGGACAGGGGGTCCTACGAGCAGTACTTC.

A few counts support this clonotype. This chain connects TRBV29-1 to TRBJ2-7; TRBD2 aligns across 7 bases. Germline V gene data show CDR1 as SQVTM and CDR2 as ANQGSEA. The CDR3 loop spans 13 amino acids. Trimming took 6 bases from V and 6 from J; bases not matched to a gene: 11. CDR3 DNA sequence: TGCAGCGTAGCAGCCGCCAGGGAGGGCGAGCAGTACTTC. It is translated as CSVAAAREGEQYF.

This sequence joins TRBV5-1 and TRBJ2-2; D perhaps matches TRBD2 (5 bases). Trimming took 0 bases from V and 3 from J, leaving 9 bases between them. This CDR3 has 15 residues. CDR1 is SGHRS and CDR2 is YFSETQ in the germline V gene. CDR3 sequence: CASSLGGAYTGELFF. The CDR3 DNA reads as TGCGCCAGCAGCTTGGGGGGAGCTTACACCGGGGAGCTGTTTTTT. Full variable domain (remainder filled in from reference TRBV5-1 and TRBJ2-2): KAGVTQTPRYLIKTRGQQVTLSCSPISGHRSVSWYQQTPGQGLQFLFEYFSETQRNKGNFPGRFSGRQFSNSRSEMNVSTLELGDSALYLCASSLGGAYTGELFFGEGSRLTVL.

The V call is TRBV28, the J call TRBJ2-7, with 11 bases identical to TRBD1. V lost 5 bases to trimming and J lost 4 bases; unmatched junction nucleotides: 4. Germline V CDR1 and CDR2: MDHEN, SYDVKM. This CDR3 contains 14 residues. The CDR3, as DNA: TGTGCCAGCAGTCGGACAGGGGGCTTGTACGAGCAGTACTTC. It encodes CASSRTGGLYEQYF.

Concerning this clonotype: The junction differs from germline at one of its ends, possibly a read error. The chain links TRBV5-1 to TRBJ2-3; TRBD1 agrees at 7 bases. Per the germline V gene, CDR1 is SGHRS and CDR2 is YFSETQ. This CDR3 has 15 amino acids. Here the CDR3 DNA reads TGCGCCAGCAGCTTAAACAGGGGTCCCACAGAGACGCAGTATTTT. Residues: CASSLNRGPTETQYF.

The sample holds many counts of this clonotype. This chain's CDR3 is CATSDAQQSFGYNEQFF. The DNA of the CDR3 is TGTGCCACCAGTGATGCACAACAGAGTTTCGGCTACAATGAGCAGTTCTTC. This rearrangement joins TRBV24-1 to TRBJ2-1; D gene ambiguous. Trimming took 3 bases from V and 3 from J, leaving 17 bases between them. The germline CDR1 and CDR2 sequences are KGHDR and SFDVKD. The CDR3 contains 17 residues.

The chain employs TRBV5-1 and TRBJ2-3, with TRBD2 identical over 13 bases. The V gene's germline CDR1 is SGHRS and CDR2 YFSETQ. The V gene end was trimmed by 7 bases and the J gene end by 1 base; junction bases not matched to a gene: 12. The CDR3 covers 18 residues. The CDR3 DNA reads as TGCGCCAGCGGCCCCATGGGCACTAGCGGGAGGGGCACAGATACGCAGTATTTT. Its protein is CASGPMGTSGRGTDTQYF. The full variable domain, with the rest looked up from reference TRBV5-1 and TRBJ2-3, is KAGVTQTPRYLIKTRGQQVTLSCSPISGHRSVSWYQQTPGQGLQFLFEYFSETQRNKGNFPGRFSGRQFSNSRSEMNVSTLELGDSALYLCASGPMGTSGRGTDTQYFGPGTRLTVL.

This clonotype was observed a handful of times. The chain carries TRBV28 and TRBJ2-5, with 8 bases aligning to TRBD2. Looked up from germline, CDR1 is MDHEN and CDR2 is SYDVKM. This CDR3 comprises 20 residues. Unmatched junction bases numbered 21, after V lost 3 bases and J lost 3 bases. The DNA for the CDR3 is TGTGCCAGCAGTTTCGGCAGGTTTGCACCACTAGCGGAGAACGAAGAGACCCAGTACTTC. Amino acid sequence: CASSFGRFAPLAENEETQYF.

The chain uses TRBV4-2 and TRBJ2-5; D call uncertain. V shed 3 bases and J shed 4 bases, with 18 bases lying between them. This CDR3 contains 16 residues. Germline CDR1 LGHNA, CDR2 YNFKEQ. The CDR3 spells CASSQNPAGTGETQYF. In DNA form, the CDR3 reads TGTGCCAGCAGCCAGAACCCCGCCGGTACGGGAGAGACCCAGTACTTC.

This clonotype was recorded many times. The chain has TRBV7-2 and TRBJ1-3; 7 bases align to TRBD1. This CDR3 is 15 amino acids long. Germline CDR1 SGHTA, CDR2 FQGNSA. The trim removed 5 bases at V and 2 bases at J, leaving 6 bases unmatched. The CDR3 nucleotides are TGTGCCAGCAGCCCAACAACAGGGGCTGGAAACACCATATATTTT. Its translation: CASSPTTGAGNTIYF. Full variable domain (rest looked up from reference TRBV7-2 and TRBJ1-3): GAGVSQSPSNKVTEKGKDVELRCDPISGHTALYWYRQSLGQGLEFLIYFQGNSAPDKSGLPSDRFSAERTGGSVSTLTIQRTQQEDSAVYLCASSPTTGAGNTIYFGEGSWLTVV.

This clonotype was recorded many times. The genes are TRBV28 and TRBJ2-1; a possible D gene is TRBD2 (6 bases). The germline V and J ends were trimmed by 8 bases and 4 bases, with 9 bases remaining between them. Germline values: CDR1 MDHEN, CDR2 SYDVKM. The CDR3 spans 12 residues. The CDR3 nucleotides are TGTGCCAGCTTAGCGGTATACAATGAGCAGTTCTTC. Translating gives CASLAVYNEQFF.

Turning to this clonotype: A junction boundary mismatches the germline segment, possibly from a read error. The rearrangement links TRBV20-1 to TRBJ2-2, with D tentatively TRBD2 (5 bases). This CDR3 comprises 14 residues. Germline V gene lookup returns CDR1 DFQATT and CDR2 SNEGSKA (reference sequence). Here the CDR3 DNA reads TGCAGCGCTAGCCAGGCCGCGGGCACCGGGGAGCTGTTTTTT. The encoded protein is CSASQAAGTGELFF.

This clonotype has more than one count but fewer than ten. The chain links TRBV6-1 to TRBJ2-1; 14 nucleotides line up with TRBD2. CDR1 and CDR2 from the germline V gene are MNHNS and SASEGT. CDR3 size: 16 residues. The V gene end was trimmed by 1 base and the J gene end by 9 bases; junction bases not matched to a gene: 5. The CDR3 bases are TGTGCCAGCAGTGAAGGGACTAGCGGGGGGTACGGTGAGCAGTTCTTC. This sequence encodes CASSEGTSGGYGEQFF.